The TCR beta chain described here comes from a study of PD-1 blockade in classical Hodgkin lymphoma (dated by TCRdb to about 2020). The study in broad terms: Nivolumab dosing was 3 mg/kg intravenously every 2 weeks, continuing until either disease progression or unacceptable toxicity. To define a peripheral blood immune signature of response to PD-1 blockade in classical Hodgkin lymphoma, the study combined TCR beta sequencing with CyTOF. Study-wide conclusions, independent of this receptor: Trial patients with a complete response had baseline diversity similar to that of newly diagnosed patients, while partial responders and progressors had significantly lower diversity. The study was restricted to a single clinical trial cohort, and the causes of repertoire differences, possibly disease activity or prior therapy, were left undefined. Patients starting nivolumab less than 1 year after ASCT had lower diversity and were excluded from later analyses to avoid confounding by immune reconstitution. CD4+ but not CD8+ TCR diversity rose significantly by C4D1 (p=0.0027 vs p=0.16), most apparent in complete responders (p=0.02). Baseline TCR diversity was reported to be lower in newly diagnosed patients than in healthy donors and to be lower still in relapsed/refractory patients.

A note on this clone: Its recognized antigen is unknown. Per-nucleotide qualities are absent, and no much larger clonotype sits a single base away.

Genomic DNA was isolated using the Qiagen DNeasy kit from unsorted PBMCs as well as from negatively selected CD4+ and CD8+ fractions. Amplification of TCR beta CDR3 regions was done by immunoSEQ multiplex PCR with primers that anneal to V and J segments. A synthetic immune receptor repertoire was used to minimize amplification bias, and any residual bias was removed computationally once sequencing was done. The source study handled its data this way. Custom Python scripts were used to quantify repertoire diversity as the Shannon entropy index. Unsorted, CD4+ and CD8+ repertoires were examined separately, except in combined analyses, for which CD4+ and CD8+ sequences were merged in silico. Clonal expansion was defined as a frequency increase of at least 2-fold after treatment compared with C1D1, and clones undetected at baseline were assigned a pseudocount of 0.5. Singleton clones were defined as clones with 0 or 1 copy at C1D1, and non-singleton clones were defined as clones with 2 or more copies. Clones expanded in unsorted samples were labelled as CD4+, CD8+ or unknown by matching protein sequences in sorted samples from the same patient. Wilcoxon tests on paired samples were used to test changes in diversity from C1D1 to C4D1. TCRdb obtained this table from immuneACCESS and retained in-frame rearrangements with V and J assigned. These tables miss some clones; where compared with another copy, unresolved V genes account for less than half of the shortfall, and the remainder is unexplained. V and J calls and clone size are copied from that table; D and trimming were computed from the DNA. This sample holds about 20,000 clones; around three quarters were observed only once. Almost 40% of the sample lies in the top ten.

The CDR3 measures 14 amino acids from cysteine to phenylalanine. Only CDR3 DNA remains: 42 bases, in frame from the first base. The sample's time point, from its label and the paper: cycle 4 day 1 (C4D1), after 6 weeks of nivolumab. Relapse after autologous stem cell transplantation had occurred in all trial patients, and cohorts A, B and C were distinguished by prior brentuximab vedotin exposure. A total of under 70 patients with relapsed/refractory classical Hodgkin lymphoma made up the trial cohort, and each patient's best overall response was complete response, partial response or progressive disease. Trial patients were treated with single-agent nivolumab in the multi-cohort phase II CheckMate 205 trial. An independent review committee assessed best overall response using the 2007 International Working Group response criteria. Trial PBMCs were collected just before the start of nivolumab (C1D1) and during therapy at cycle 2 day 1 and cycle 4 day 1. Peripheral blood was collected in 8 mL Vacutainer Cell Preparation Tubes, from which PBMCs were isolated by centrifugation and then cryopreserved.

The sequencing used peripheral blood mononuclear cells (PBMCs), collected before the fourth cycle of nivolumab. This clonotype was sampled from a human donor with classical Hodgkin lymphoma. The V gene is TRBV12-2 and the J gene is TRBJ2-7; TRBD1 was called by the table and not checked on the DNA. TRBV12-2 is given as a pseudogene. The CDR3 has the sequence CASPSRDRGYEQYF. The DNA sequence is TGTGCAAGTCCCAGCCGGGACAGGGGTTACGAGCAGTACTTC.